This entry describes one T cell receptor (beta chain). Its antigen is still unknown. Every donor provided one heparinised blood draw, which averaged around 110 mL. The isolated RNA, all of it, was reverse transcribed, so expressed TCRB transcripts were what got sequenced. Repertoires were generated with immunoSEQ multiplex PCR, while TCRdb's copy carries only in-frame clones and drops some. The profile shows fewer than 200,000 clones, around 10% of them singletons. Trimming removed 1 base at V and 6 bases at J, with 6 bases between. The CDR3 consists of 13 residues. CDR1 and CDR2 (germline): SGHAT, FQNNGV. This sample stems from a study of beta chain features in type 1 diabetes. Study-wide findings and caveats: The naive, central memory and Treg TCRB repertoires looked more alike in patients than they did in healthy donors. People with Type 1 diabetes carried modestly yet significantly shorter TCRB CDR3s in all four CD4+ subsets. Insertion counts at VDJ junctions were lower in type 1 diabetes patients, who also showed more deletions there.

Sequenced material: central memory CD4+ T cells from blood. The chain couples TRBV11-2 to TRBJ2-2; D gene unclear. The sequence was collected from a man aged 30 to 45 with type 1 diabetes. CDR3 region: CASSLVQAGELFF. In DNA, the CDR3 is TGTGCCAGCAGCTTAGTCCAGGCCGGGGAGCTGTTTTTT.